This T cell receptor (beta chain) was recorded in a study of PD-1 blockade in mismatch repair-deficient tumors. Produced via immunoSEQ multiplex PCR; TCRdb's table is partial and in-frame only. Among about 17,000 clones, approximately 80% were seen once, and the ten largest hold around 1.5%. On this clone: Antigen: not known.

The study, taken as a whole, reports: Rapid post-treatment expansion, then contraction, generally preceding radiologic response, marked tumor-resident clones.

The CDR3 spans 14 residues. Material: PBMCs, obtained roughly 24 weeks after starting pembrolizumab. The source is an adult with mismatch repair-deficient cancer. V and J are TRBV21-1 and TRBJ2-1; the table calls TRBD1, which could not be checked here. TRBV21-1 is a known pseudogene. For the CDR3, the DNA is TGTGCCAGCAGCACCCAAACGACAGGGGATGAGCAGTTCTTC. Protein: CASSTQTTGDEQFF.